These T cell receptor beta chains were read from a single sample in a study of cytomegalovirus exposure and HLA in healthy donors. The method was immunoSEQ multiplex PCR; TCRdb's version includes in-frame clones alone and lacks a portion of them. The repertoire holds approximately 190,000 clones, over 65% seen once, with roughly 7% in the top ten. Specimen: PBMCs. The origin of the receptors is a man aged 18 to 29 in good health and CMV-seropositive. CDR3s include the opening cysteine and the closing phenylalanine or tryptophan. The order of the fields is CDR3 DNA, CDR3 protein, V gene, clone size, J gene, D gene. A D gene is named only where the DNA matches it firmly. Expanded clones are given a class, and other clones once, few, many or no size at all.

TGTGCCAGCAGTTTAGGACTAGCGGGAAACAATGAGCAGTTCTTC,CASSLGLAGNNEQFF,TRBV27,.,TRBJ2-1,TRBD2
TGTGCCAGCAGCTCGCCGACTAGCGGGAGGGTGGATACGCAGTATTTT,CASSSPTSGRVDTQYF,TRBV5-4,once,TRBJ2-3,TRBD2
TGTGCCAGCAGCTTCCCACAGGGTACTGGGGCCAACGTCCTGACTTTC,CASSFPQGTGANVLTF,TRBV7-3,.,TRBJ2-6,.
TGTGCCAGCTCACCGAGAGGGGACAGGGGAAACACTGAAGCTTTCTTT,CASSPRGDRGNTEAFF,TRBV18,.,TRBJ1-1,TRBD1
TGTGCCACCAGCAGAGGAACTAGCGGATTCACCGGGGAGCTGTTTTTT,CATSRGTSGFTGELFF,TRBV15,.,TRBJ2-2,TRBD2
TGTGCCATCAGTGGTGACGCGGGGCCCTACGAGCAGTACTTC,CAISGDAGPYEQYF,TRBV10-3,.,TRBJ2-7,.
TGTGCCAGCAGCTTAGCGGCCGGGACAGGGGCCGGGGAGCTGTTTTTT,CASSLAAGTGAGELFF,TRBV7-7,.,TRBJ2-2,TRBD1
TGCAGCGCGTACAGGGGGCTAAGGGAAAACATTCAGTACTTC,CSAYRGLRENIQYF,TRBV29-1,.,TRBJ2-4,TRBD1
TGTGCCAGCTCATTAGTGGACAGCTCCTACAATGAGCAGTTCTTC,CASSLVDSSYNEQFF,TRBV18,once,TRBJ2-1,.
TGTGCCAGCAGCGCGTACGGTTTTTCCAACGGGGAGCTGTTTTTT,CASSAYGFSNGELFF,TRBV5-4,few,TRBJ2-2,.
TGTGCCAGCAGTCTGCTAGCGGGTGGGACTGGGGCCCAGTACTTC,CASSLLAGGTGAQYF,TRBV28,.,TRBJ2-5,TRBD2
TGTGCCAGCAGCGAACAGGGTCGCACAGATACGCAGTATTTT,CASSEQGRTDTQYF,TRBV7-7,.,TRBJ2-3,.
TGTGCCAGCAGCAAGGGACTCCTGAACACTGAAGCTTTCTTT,CASSKGLLNTEAFF,TRBV7-2,once,TRBJ1-1,.
TGTGCCAGTAGTGTGGGGGGTCCGAACACTGAAGCTTTCTTT,CASSVGGPNTEAFF,TRBV19,.,TRBJ1-1,.